Here is one T cell receptor beta chain with its context. Its antigen is undetermined. Sequencing used immunoSEQ version 4 in survey mode. Using immunoSEQ multiplex PCR, the repertoire was profiled, and TCRdb retains in-frame clones only, with some absent. Altogether some 30,000 clones are present, more than 75% being singletons, with the ten largest covering 0.75% to 0.85%. CDR3 length: 14 amino acids. The germline gives CDR1 PRHDT, CDR2 FYEKMQ (reference sequence). V was shortened by 5 bases and J by 1 base, with 11 bases between the two germline ends. Cells were stimulated with CMV-infected fibroblast lysates at roughly 10 ug/mL. CD40L/CD69 double-negative CD45RO-high memory CD4+ T cells were collected. These HIV-1-infected adults initiated suppressive ART in chronic infection. These data come from a study of persistence of HIV-infected CD4 T cells. Study-level information: Up to roughly 200 mL blood was drawn at multiple time points; a couple of donors had single-time leukapheresis. Study outcomes and limitations: CMV- and Gag-responding cells had lower TCRbeta richness than CD3/CD28-responding cells. Degenerate expanded CDR3beta sequences were enriched among CMV- and Gag-responding cells.

The chain employs TRBV13 and TRBJ1-2, with a possible D match to TRBD1 (5 bases). Sequencing was performed on CD4+ T cells sorted from PBMCs after roughly 18-hour stimulation, taken from a patient who received antiretroviral therapy. The sequence was obtained from an adult woman with HIV who was CMV-seropositive. CDR3: CASSAGAFNYGYTF. CDR3 nucleotides: TGTGCCAGCAGCGCCGGGGCGTTTAACTATGGCTACACCTTC.